The clone carrying this T cell receptor (beta chain) was recorded many times. What it binds is unknown. This record comes from a study of T cells in Graves' hyperthyroidism and ophthalmopathy. The overall study: The blood sample was taken at first diagnosis, before treatment began.

Study conclusions and caveats: Appearing also in blood were most of the thyroid clonotypes expanded above 0.001. Ophthalmopathy and stable hyperthyroidism were separated by a 13 V-J model.

The TCR beta CDR3 regions underwent amplification using RNA transcripts as the source. The HTBI primer set was used in a first-round RT-PCR of the TCR CDR3. TCRdb re-called the multiplex PCR reads through MiXCR, storing one row per CDR3 protein. The sample holds 650,000 to 750,000 distinct CDR3 sequences, 12% to 15% seen once. Germline values: CDR1 KGHSH, CDR2 LQKENI. V trimming: 0 bases; J trimming: 4 bases; junction bases outside the gene matches: 0. This CDR3 has 14 amino acids. Sequencing used blood. The clonotype originates from a woman aged 18-35 years with Graves' hyperthyroidism. The chain couples TRBV18 to TRBJ1-2; the match to TRBD1 covers 9 bases. The CDR3 reads CASSPPGQGYGYTF. The CDR3 region has the DNA TGTGCCAGCTCACCACCGGGACAGGGCTATGGCTACACCTTC.